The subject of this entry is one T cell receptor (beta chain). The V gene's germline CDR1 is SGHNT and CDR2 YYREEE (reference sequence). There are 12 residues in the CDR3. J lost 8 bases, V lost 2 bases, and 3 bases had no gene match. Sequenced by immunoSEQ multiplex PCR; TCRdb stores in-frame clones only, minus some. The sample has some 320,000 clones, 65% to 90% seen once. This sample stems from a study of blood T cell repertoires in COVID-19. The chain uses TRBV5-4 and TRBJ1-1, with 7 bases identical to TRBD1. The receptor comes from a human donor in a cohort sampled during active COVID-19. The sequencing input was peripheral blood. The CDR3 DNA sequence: TGTGCCAGCAGCTTCGAACAGGGGGAAGCTTTCTTT. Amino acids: CASSFEQGEAFF.